These 8 T cell receptor beta chains came from one sample sequenced in a study of sequential checkpoint blockade in melanoma. The treatment is: randomized to nivolumab then ipilimumab (arm A) or the reverse (arm B). Sequencing used immunoSEQ multiplex PCR; TCRdb keeps in-frame clones, though not all of them. The sample contains approximately 8,000 clones, roughly 27% of which appear only once. The sample here was tumor tissue (inferred from file names), taken from a patient given nivolumab and ipilimumab in sequence. These TCRs come from a human donor with melanoma.

This chain uses TRBV10-2 with TRBJ2-7; D possibly uses TRBD1 or TRBD2 (6 bases each). Germline CDR1 reads WSHSY; CDR2 reads SAAADI. This CDR3 is built from 15 residues. V dropped 3 bases and J dropped 3 bases, with 15 bases sitting between them. DNA for the CDR3: TGCGCCAGCAGTGAAAGCCCGGAGGGACACTACGAGCAGTACTTC. It is translated as CASSESPEGHYEQYF.

In the case of this clone: One junction end disagrees with the germline gene, perhaps due to a read error. The gene calls are TRBV6-8 and TRBJ2-1; tentatively, D is TRBD2 (6 bases). This CDR3 comprises 16 residues. Looked up from germline, CDR1 is MNHGY and CDR2 is SAAAGT. CDR3 region: CAISATSPVSYNEQFF. In DNA form, the CDR3 reads TGTGCCATCAGTGCAACTAGCCCAGTTTCCTACAATGAGCAGTTCTTC.

The chain combines TRBV18 with TRBJ2-3; D remains unclear. CDR1 and CDR2 (germline): KGHSH, LQKENI. This CDR3 region has 15 residues. The V end lost 1 base, the J end lost 2 bases, and 10 bases lay between the germline ends. This CDR3 is CASSPQGSSTDTQYF. The CDR3 nucleotides are TGTGCCAGCTCACCACAAGGAAGTTCCACAGATACGCAGTATTTT.

This clone was recorded once. J is TRBJ1-4 and V is TRBV29-1; weak D call: TRBD1 (6 bases). V lost 6 bases and J lost 7, with 18 bases in between. This CDR3 spans 14 amino acids. CDR1 and CDR2 (germline): SQVTM, ANQGSEA. The CDR3: CSVQPSRTAEKLFF. CDR3 DNA: TGCAGCGTCCAGCCCTCCCGGACAGCTGAAAAACTGTTTTTT.

This clone was recorded at least ten times. This sequence joins TRBV11-3 and TRBJ1-1, with D uncertain. The V end lost 5 bases, the J end lost 2 bases, and 12 bases lay between the germline ends. This CDR3 has 14 amino acids. Germline lookup yields CDR1 SGHNT and CDR2 YENEEA. The CDR3 spells CASSARGANTEAFF. The CDR3 DNA reads TGTGCCAGCAGCGCGCGAGGAGCTAACACTGAAGCTTTCTTT.

This clone has just one count. The chain uses TRBV5-1 and TRBJ2-7; 11 nucleotides agree with TRBD2. V lost 4 bases and J lost 3; bases outside the gene matches: 9. This CDR3 contains 16 residues. Germline V CDR1 and CDR2: SGHRS, YFSETQ. CDR3 nucleotide sequence: TGCGCCAGCAGCGGAGGGCTAGCGGGGGGAGACTACGAGCAGTACTTC. Translated: CASSGGLAGGDYEQYF.

This chain links TRBV10-1 with TRBJ2-7, with D perhaps matching TRBD2 (6 bases). This CDR3 is built from 13 residues. Trimming took off 3 bases at V and 5 bases at J, with 11 bases between the two ends. CDR1 and CDR2 (germline): WNHNN, SYGVQD (reference sequence). CDR3 region: CASSELSGDEQYF. CDR3 DNA: TGCGCCAGCAGTGAATTATCGGGGGACGAGCAGTACTTC.

The genes are TRBV11-3 and TRBJ2-7, with D tentatively TRBD1 or TRBD2 (5 bases each). This CDR3 is 18 amino acids long. Germline CDR1 is SGHNT and CDR2 is YENEEA. V lost 5 bases and J 0 bases, leaving 23 bases between the germline ends. In DNA form, the CDR3 reads TGTGCCAGCAGCCCGCCCTTCACCGGGACCCCCAGCTCCTACGAGCAGTACTTC. This translates into CASSPPFTGTPSSYEQYF.